Below, 5 T cell receptor beta chains from the same sample are listed, as sequenced in a study of blood T cell repertoires in COVID-19. Sequencing was performed with immunoSEQ multiplex PCR; in TCRdb, only in-frame clones are kept and a portion is missing. This sample has over 350,000 clones, with just over 90% found just once. Sequenced material: PBMCs or T cells enriched from blood (not recorded which). The source of these receptors is a woman in her thirties or forties who had been exposed to COVID-19.

As concerns this clone: The identical CDR3 is also encoded by other nucleotide sequences in the sample. Here the CDR3 reads CASSLVLAGGGYEQYF. CDR3 sequence (DNA): TGTGCCAGCAGCTTAGTCCTAGCGGGAGGGGGATACGAGCAGTACTTC. The chain uses TRBV11-3 and TRBJ2-7; 12 bases are shared with TRBD2. V shed 1 base, J shed 4 bases, and the junction held 5 bases outside the gene matches. This CDR3 has 16 residues. Per the germline V gene, CDR1 is SGHNT and CDR2 is YENEEA.

This rearrangement joins TRBV7-9 to TRBJ1-6; TRBD1 matches 8 bases. The V and J ends lost 2 bases and 8 bases, in that order; junction bases with no gene match: 5. Germline V gives CDR1 SEHNR, CDR2 FQNEAQ (reference sequence). The CDR3 is made up of 15 amino acids. CDR3 sequence: CASSLPGQVYSPLHF. CDR3 nucleotide sequence: TGTGCCAGCAGCTTACCGGGACAGGTGTATTCACCCCTCCACTTT.

The chain has TRBV19 and TRBJ1-5; 7 bases agree with TRBD1. V lost 0 bases, J lost 4 bases, and 12 bases stayed unmatched. CDR3 size: 18 residues. Per germline, CDR1 LNHDA and CDR2 SQIVND (reference sequence). The CDR3 reads CASSIDGRQGWGNQPQHF. In DNA form, the CDR3 reads TGTGCCAGTAGTATAGATGGTAGACAGGGTTGGGGTAATCAGCCCCAGCATTTT.

The chain recombines TRBV30 with TRBJ2-7, with D possibly being TRBD1 (5 bases). V gave up 0 bases and J gave up 1 base, with 13 bases separating them. The CDR3 is made up of 15 amino acids. CDR1 is GTSNPN, CDR2 SVGIG, per germline (reference sequence). CDR3 residues: CAWSVSGAGSYEQYF. The CDR3 DNA reads TGTGCCTGGAGTGTAAGTGGGGCAGGGTCCTACGAGCAGTACTTC.

This clone showed up just once. The chain links TRBV5-6 to TRBJ1-5, with D possibly TRBD1 on 5 matching bases. The V and J ends lost 4 bases and 3 bases respectively, with 14 bases between them. The germline gives CDR1 SGHDT, CDR2 YYEEEE. This CDR3 comprises 15 residues. CDR3: CASSGGDGPNQPQHF. CDR3 DNA sequence: TGTGCCAGCAGCGGGGGGGACGGCCCCAATCAGCCCCAGCATTTT.